This is a list of T cell receptor beta chains from one sample in a study of blood T cell repertoires in COVID-19. Measured with immunoSEQ multiplex PCR; TCRdb has only the in-frame clones, and not every one. This sample carries about 320,000 clones, 85% to 90% of them seen once, and the ten largest clones take around 10%. The sequencing input was peripheral blood. All receptors come from a woman aged 25 to 45 with COVID-19, enrolled during active disease. CDR3s include the opening cysteine and the closing phenylalanine or tryptophan. The D gene is left open where the match is weak. Expanded clones are given a class, and other clones once, few, many or no size at all.

D gene,CDR3 length,clone size,V gene,J gene,CDR3 protein,CDR3 DNA
.,15,.,TRBV30,TRBJ1-3,CAWRSLGSSGNTIYF,TGTGCCTGGAGGTCCTTAGGGAGCTCTGGAAACACCATATATTTT
TRBD1,15,.,TRBV18,TRBJ1-6,CASSPGQGANSPLHF,TGTGCCAGCTCACCGGGACAGGGGGCTAATTCACCCCTCCACTTT
TRBD1,11,.,TRBV5-4,TRBJ1-1,CASIQGGEAFF,TGTGCCAGCATCCAGGGGGGTGAAGCTTTCTTT
.,15,.,TRBV4-1,TRBJ1-2,CASSQTTVFNYGYTF,TGCGCCAGCAGCCAAACGACAGTCTTTAACTATGGCTACACCTTC
.,13,.,TRBV5-1,TRBJ2-5,CASSLAGDETQYF,TGCGCCAGCAGCTTAGCAGGGGACGAGACCCAGTACTTC
TRBD2,16,.,TRBV27,TRBJ2-3,CASSERGTWGTDTQYF,TGTGCCAGCTCTGAGCGGGGGACATGGGGAACAGATACGCAGTATTTT
TRBD1,17,.,TRBV5-1,TRBJ1-6,CASSLRTGMAYNSPLHF,TGCGCCAGCAGCCTCCGGACAGGGATGGCCTATAATTCACCCCTCCACTTT
.,13,few,TRBV28,TRBJ1-4,CASSPRTAEKLFF,TGTGCCAGCAGTCCTCGGACAGCGGAAAAACTGTTTTTT
.,16,.,TRBV5-1,TRBJ1-1,CASSLISGLMNTEAFF,TGCGCCAGCAGCTTGATTTCAGGACTCATGAACACTGAAGCTTTCTTT
TRBD1,15,.,TRBV4-1,TRBJ2-7,CASSQWAGGTYEQYF,TGCGCCAGCAGCCAATGGGCAGGGGGAACCTACGAGCAGTACTTC
TRBD2,14,.,TRBV6-4,TRBJ2-2,CASSGLAGAGELFF,TGTGCCAGCAGCGGACTAGCGGGGGCCGGGGAGCTGTTTTTT
.,15,.,TRBV2,TRBJ1-1,CASSDNRMGAAEAFF,TGTGCCAGCAGTGATAACCGCATGGGGGCCGCTGAAGCTTTCTTT
.,14,.,TRBV29-1,TRBJ1-5,CSVTMGFRDQPQHF,TGCAGCGTAACCATGGGATTCAGGGATCAGCCCCAGCATTTT
.,18,few,TRBV4-2,TRBJ1-6,CASSQDRLMAVSGSPLHF,TGTGCCAGCAGCCAAGATCGGCTAATGGCGGTGAGTGGTTCACCCCTCCACTTT
.,13,.,TRBV5-1,TRBJ1-3,CASSLSLRNTIYF,TGCGCCAGCAGCTTGAGCCTTAGAAACACCATATATTTT
TRBD1,16,.,TRBV19,TRBJ2-5,CATKPTTGYVQETQYF,TGTGCCACCAAACCGACGACAGGGTACGTGCAAGAGACCCAGTACTTC
.,17,once,TRBV6-1,TRBJ2-6,CASSEEARKSGANVLTF,TGTGCCAGCAGTGAAGAGGCGAGGAAAAGTGGGGCCAACGTCCTGACTTTC